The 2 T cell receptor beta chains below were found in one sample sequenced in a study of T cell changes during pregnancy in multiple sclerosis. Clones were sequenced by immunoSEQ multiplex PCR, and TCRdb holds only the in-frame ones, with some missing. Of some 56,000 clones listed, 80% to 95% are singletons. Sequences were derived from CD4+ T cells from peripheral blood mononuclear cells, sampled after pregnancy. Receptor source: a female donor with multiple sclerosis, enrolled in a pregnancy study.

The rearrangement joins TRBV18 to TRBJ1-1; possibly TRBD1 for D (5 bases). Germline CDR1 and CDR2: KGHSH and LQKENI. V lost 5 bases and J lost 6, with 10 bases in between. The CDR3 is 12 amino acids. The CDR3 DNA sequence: TGTGCCAGCTCAGCCCTCAGGGCTGAAGCTTTCTTT. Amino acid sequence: CASSALRAEAFF.

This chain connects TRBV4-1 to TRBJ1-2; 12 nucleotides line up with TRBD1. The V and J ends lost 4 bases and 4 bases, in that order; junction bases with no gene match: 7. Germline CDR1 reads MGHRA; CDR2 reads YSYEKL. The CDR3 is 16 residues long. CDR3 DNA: TGCGCCAGCAGCCGACCTGGGACAGGGGGCAGCTATGGCTACACCTTC. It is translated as CASSRPGTGGSYGYTF.